The entry below describes one TCR beta chain. Its antigen is not identified. This record belongs to a study of identical twins. One entry per CDR3 protein results from TCRdb running MiXCR on the 5' RACE reads. The sample lists some 500,000 distinct CDR3 sequences, roughly a fifth occurring once. General study findings and limits: These conclusions were based on statistical analysis (cross-sectional, not following the same donors). Out-of-frame TCR alpha sharing observed in monozygotic twins exceeded model estimates.

Germline V gives CDR1 DFQATT, CDR2 SNEGSKA (reference sequence). This CDR3 has 14 residues. After removal of 5 bases from V and 5 bases from J, the junction contained 7 bases not matched to a gene. The same data also went into a second study, on T cells expressing NK-cell markers. As that study records: Most of the eight sequenced donors were HCMV-seropositive; one was seronegative. Similarly, these clonotypes led the CD3+CD56-NKG2C+ fraction as well in several donors.

The rearrangement joins TRBV20-1 to TRBJ1-5; 9 nucleotides align to TRBD1. This clonotype originated in a woman aged 18-29 years in good health. Sequenced input: CD4+ T cells sorted from blood. The CDR3: CSASRQGDHQPQHF. The CDR3 bases are TGCAGTGCTTCCCGACAGGGGGACCATCAGCCCCAGCATTTT.